Sequencing of this TCR beta chain was carried out in a study of CD8+ T cells in alopecia areata. Study observations and caveats: Administration of tofacitinib significantly diminished scalp clonality and expanded CD8+ clones within the top 100.

Stated treatment: oral pan-JAK inhibitor, 5-10 mg twice daily. This clone is medium-sized in the sample. Its antigen is not known. This CDR3 is built from 15 residues. Germline values: CDR1 KGHSH, CDR2 LQKENI. Trimming removed 1 base at V and 2 bases at J, with 9 bases between. Extraction and reverse transcription of RNA yielded cDNA as the sequencing template. The protocol was immunoSEQ multiplex PCR, while the TCRdb copy is restricted to in-frame clones and leaves out a portion. The table records 200,000 to 250,000 clones, under 75% of them present only once. The specimen was CD4+ T cells sorted from blood, collected at week 4, from a patient treated with tofacitinib. The V and J genes are TRBV18 and TRBJ1-5, with D maybe TRBD1 (5 bases). The sequence derives from a human donor with alopecia areata. The CDR3 sequence: CASSPQGNGNQPQHF. CDR3 nucleotides: TGTGCCAGCTCACCACAGGGGAATGGCAATCAGCCCCAGCATTTT.